This T cell receptor beta chain was captured in a study of cytomegalovirus exposure and HLA in healthy donors. The donors were members of the roughly 120-subject validation cohort (separate from the roughly 700-subject first cohort). The CDR3 is 11 residues long. Trimming took off 5 bases at V and 9 bases at J, with 11 bases between the two ends. Germline V gene lookup returns CDR1 KGHSH and CDR2 LQKENI. Generated by immunoSEQ multiplex PCR, the TCRdb table keeps only in-frame clones and is missing some. Found here are a few hundred thousand clones, roughly 91% of them singletons; the top ten hold 3.1%.

The sequenced material came from PBMCs. J is TRBJ2-7 and V is TRBV18, with D possibly TRBD1 on 6 matching bases. This TCR derives from a woman aged 25 to 39 in good health and CMV-seronegative. The DNA of the CDR3 is TGTGCCAGCTCATCCCAGACAGGGCAGTACTTC. Translating gives CASSSQTGQYF.